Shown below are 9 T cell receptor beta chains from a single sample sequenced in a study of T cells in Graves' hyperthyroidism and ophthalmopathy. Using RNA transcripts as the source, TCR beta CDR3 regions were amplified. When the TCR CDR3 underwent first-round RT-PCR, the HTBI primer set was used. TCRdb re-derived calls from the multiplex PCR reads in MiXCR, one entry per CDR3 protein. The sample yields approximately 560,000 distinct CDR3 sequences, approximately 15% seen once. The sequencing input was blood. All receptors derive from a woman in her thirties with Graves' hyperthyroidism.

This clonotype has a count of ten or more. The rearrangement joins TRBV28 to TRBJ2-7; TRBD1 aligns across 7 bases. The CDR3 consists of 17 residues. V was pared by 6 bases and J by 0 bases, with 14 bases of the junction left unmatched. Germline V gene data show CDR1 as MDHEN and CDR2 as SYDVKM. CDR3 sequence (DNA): TGTGCCAGCAGGGGACAGACTATTCAGAGGGGCTCCTACGAGCAGTACTTC. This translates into CASRGQTIQRGSYEQYF.

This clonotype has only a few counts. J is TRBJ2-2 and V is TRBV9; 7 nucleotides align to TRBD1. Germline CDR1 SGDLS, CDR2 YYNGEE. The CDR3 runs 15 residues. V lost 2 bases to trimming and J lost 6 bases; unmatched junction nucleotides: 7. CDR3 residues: CASSVGDRAAGELFF. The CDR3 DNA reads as TGTGCCAGCAGCGTGGGTGACAGGGCGGCCGGGGAGCTGTTTTTT.

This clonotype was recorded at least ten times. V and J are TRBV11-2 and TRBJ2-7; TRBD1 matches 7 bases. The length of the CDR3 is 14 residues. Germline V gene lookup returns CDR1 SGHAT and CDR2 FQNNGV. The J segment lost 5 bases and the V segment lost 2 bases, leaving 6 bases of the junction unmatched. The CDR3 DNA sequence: TGTGCCAGCAGCTTAAGGGACAGTAACCACGAGCAGTACTTC. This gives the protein CASSLRDSNHEQYF.

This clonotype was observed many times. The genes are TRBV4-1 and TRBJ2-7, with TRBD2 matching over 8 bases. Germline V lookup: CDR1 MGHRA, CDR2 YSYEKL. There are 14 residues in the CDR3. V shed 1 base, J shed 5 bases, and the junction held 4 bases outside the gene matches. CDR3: CASSQVAGGDEQYF. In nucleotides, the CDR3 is TGCGCCAGCAGCCAAGTGGCGGGAGGCGACGAGCAGTACTTC.

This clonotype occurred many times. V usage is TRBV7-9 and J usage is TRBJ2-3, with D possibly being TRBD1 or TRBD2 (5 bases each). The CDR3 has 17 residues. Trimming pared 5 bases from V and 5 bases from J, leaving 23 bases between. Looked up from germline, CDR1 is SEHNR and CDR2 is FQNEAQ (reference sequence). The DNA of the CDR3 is TGTGCCAGCAGCAGACCCGGGACCCCTTCTAGAGGAGATACGCAGTATTTT. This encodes CASSRPGTPSRGDTQYF.

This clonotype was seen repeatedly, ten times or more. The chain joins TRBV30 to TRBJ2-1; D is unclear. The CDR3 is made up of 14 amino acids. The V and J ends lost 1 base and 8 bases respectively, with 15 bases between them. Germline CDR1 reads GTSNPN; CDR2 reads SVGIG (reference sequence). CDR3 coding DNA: TGTGCCTGGAGTGAGCTCGAGGAGTGGTATGAGCAGTTCTTC. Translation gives CAWSELEEWYEQFF.

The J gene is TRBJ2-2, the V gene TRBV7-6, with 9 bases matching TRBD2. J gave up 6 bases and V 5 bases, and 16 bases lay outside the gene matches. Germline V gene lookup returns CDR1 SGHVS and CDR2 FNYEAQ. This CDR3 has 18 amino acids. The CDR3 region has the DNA TGTGCCAGCAGCCGGGGGGTAGCGGGAGTTCTTAGCTCCGGGGAGCTGTTTTTT. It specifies CASSRGVAGVLSSGELFF.

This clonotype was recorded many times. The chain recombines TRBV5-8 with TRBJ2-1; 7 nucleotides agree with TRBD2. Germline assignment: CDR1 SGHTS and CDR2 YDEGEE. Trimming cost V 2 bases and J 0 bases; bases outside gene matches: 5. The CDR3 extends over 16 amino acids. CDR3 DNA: TGTGCCAGCAGCTTCCTTGGCGGGAGCTCCTACAATGAGCAGTTCTTC. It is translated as CASSFLGGSSYNEQFF.

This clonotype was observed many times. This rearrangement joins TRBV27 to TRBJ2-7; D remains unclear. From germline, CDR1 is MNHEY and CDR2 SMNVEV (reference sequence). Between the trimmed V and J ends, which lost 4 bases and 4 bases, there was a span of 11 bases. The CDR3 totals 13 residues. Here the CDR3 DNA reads TGTGCCAGCAGTTCCATGGACGGGTACGAGCAGTACTTC. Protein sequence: CASSSMDGYEQYF.